This T cell receptor beta chain emerged from a study of T-cell memory formation after mild COVID-19. TCRdb reprocessed the 5' RACE reads via MiXCR and lists one record per CDR3 protein. Of some 250,000 distinct CDR3 sequences listed, more than 8% are singletons. Material: PBMCs or a T cell subset sorted from them (not recorded which). This receptor was taken from a man in his late teens or twenties who had mild COVID-19 (a few samples of this study predate the infection). Cell type and time point are not known.

The CDR3: CASSLAVMNTEAFF. Written as DNA, the CDR3 is TGCGCCAGCAGCTTAGCCGTAATGAACACTGAAGCTTTCTTT. This chain connects TRBV5-1 to TRBJ1-1; D unresolved. Germline lookup yields CDR1 SGHRS and CDR2 YFSETQ. This CDR3 contains 14 residues. Trimming stripped 2 bases from V and 0 bases from J, with 8 bases between.